Following are 11 T cell receptor beta chains from one sample sequenced in a study of Tregs in tolerant kidney transplant recipients. TCRdb's copy holds only in-frame clones and misses some; the assay was immunoSEQ multiplex PCR. The table includes around 98,000 clones, approximately 93% detected once. Here the sequenced sample was CD4+ T cells from blood, taken before the transplant. The receptors derive from a human donor who received a combined kidney and bone marrow transplant.

This clone was detected only once. The genes are TRBV18 and TRBJ2-1; weak D call: TRBD2 (5 bases). Trimming stripped 0 bases from V and 0 bases from J, with 9 bases between. Germline V gene sequence: CDR1 KGHSH, CDR2 LQKENI. The CDR3 is made up of 16 amino acids. The CDR3 DNA sequence: TGTGCCAGCTCACCACCGAGCGGAGGCTCCTACAATGAGCAGTTCTTC. It encodes CASSPPSGGSYNEQFF.

The CDR3 coding sequence is TGTGCCAGCAGCCAGACGGGACAGGGGGCGAATGGCTACACCTTC. Its translation: CASSQTGQGANGYTF. The chain is built from TRBV4-2 and TRBJ1-2; 12 bases map to TRBD1. After removal of 3 bases from V and 6 bases from J, the junction contained 5 bases not matched to a gene. Germline values: CDR1 LGHNA, CDR2 YNFKEQ. This CDR3 spans 15 amino acids.

V usage is TRBV7-2 and J usage is TRBJ2-7; 10 nucleotides match TRBD2. Germline V gene data show CDR1 as SGHTA and CDR2 as FQGNSA. The CDR3 loop spans 16 amino acids. Trimming removed 4 bases from V and 6 bases from J; junction bases left unmatched: 12. Written as DNA, the CDR3 is TGTGCCAGCAGCTCTCGAATAGCGGGGGGCACCGTCGAGCAGTACTTC. As protein: CASSSRIAGGTVEQYF.

The V call is TRBV9, the J call TRBJ1-4; TRBD1 matches at 12 bases. This CDR3 is built from 17 residues. V lost 4 bases and J lost 6; bases outside the gene matches: 10. Germline V gene sequence: CDR1 SGDLS, CDR2 YYNGEE. For the CDR3, the DNA is TGTGCCAGCAGCCCAGAAAGGGACAGGGGGCCGGATGAAAAACTGTTTTTT. It specifies CASSPERDRGPDEKLFF. Looking up the rest from reference TRBV9 and TRBJ1-4 gives the full variable domain: DSGVTQTPKHLITATGQRVTLRCSPRSGDLSVYWYQQSLDQGLQFLIQYYNGEERAKGNILERFSAQQFPDLHSELNLSSLELGDSALYFCASSPERDRGPDEKLFFGSGTQLSVL.

The V call is TRBV18, the J call TRBJ2-5; TRBD2 might be the D (5 bases). This CDR3 has 15 amino acids. The V end was cut by 3 bases, the J end by 5 bases, with 16 bases between. Germline CDR1 is KGHSH and CDR2 is LQKENI. CDR3 sequence (DNA): TGTGCCAGCTCACCTGGACTCCCAGGAGCGGAGACCCAGTACTTC. Translated: CASSPGLPGAETQYF.

This chain connects TRBV21-1 to TRBJ1-2. TRBV21-1 is an annotated pseudogene. The CDR3 loop spans 14 amino acids. CDR3 DNA: TGTGCCAGCAGCAAATGGGAGAAACCTGTTGGCTACACCTTC. This codes for CASSKWEKPVGYTF.

The V and J genes are TRBV27 and TRBJ2-2, with D possibly TRBD1 on 6 matching bases. Between the trimmed V and J ends, which lost 2 bases and 7 bases, there was a span of 11 bases. Germline-derived CDR1 and CDR2 are MNHEY and SMNVEV (reference sequence). The CDR3 loop spans 14 amino acids. In DNA, the CDR3 is TGTGCCAGCAGTTTAAGGGGGTTGGACGGGGAGCTGTTTTTT. Its protein product is CASSLRGLDGELFF.

The CDR3 nucleotides read TGTGCCATCACCGGCACAGATACGCAGTATTTT. This translates into CAITGTDTQYF. The rearrangement uses TRBV10-3 and TRBJ2-3; D is uncertain. This CDR3 contains 11 residues. V was clipped by 7 bases and J by 1 base, with 3 bases between them. Germline assignment: CDR1 ENHRY and CDR2 SYGVKD.

The chain has TRBV5-1 and TRBJ1-2; a weak D match, TRBD1 (6 bases). The V gene's germline CDR1 is SGHRS and CDR2 YFSETQ. The CDR3 covers 14 residues. Trimming removed 1 base at V and 7 bases at J, with 14 bases between. CDR3 DNA: TGCGCCAGCAGCTTGTTTCAGGGGACCCTTGGCTACACCTTC. It is translated as CASSLFQGTLGYTF. Full variable domain (outside the CDR3, taken from reference TRBV5-1 and TRBJ1-2): KAGVTQTPRYLIKTRGQQVTLSCSPISGHRSVSWYQQTPGQGLQFLFEYFSETQRNKGNFPGRFSGRQFSNSRSEMNVSTLELGDSALYLCASSLFQGTLGYTFGSGTRLTVV.

The rearrangement joins TRBV25-1 to TRBJ1-2, with 8 bases lining up with TRBD1. The V gene's germline CDR1 is MGHDK and CDR2 SYGVNS. The J segment lost 3 bases and the V segment lost 0 bases, leaving 6 bases of the junction unmatched. CDR3 length: 16 amino acids. The CDR3 DNA is TGTGCCAGCAGTGAATATGGACAGGGATCTTACTATGGCTACACCTTC. It encodes CASSEYGQGSYYGYTF.

The V call is TRBV2, the J call TRBJ2-5, with 12 positions matching TRBD1. V gave up 8 bases and J gave up 4 bases; unmatched junction bases: 17. Germline CDR1 is SNHLY and CDR2 is FYNNEI. The CDR3 contains 18 residues. The CDR3 here is CASLGTGGPRGVGETQYF. CDR3 coding DNA: TGTGCCAGCCTAGGGACAGGGGGCCCAAGGGGGGTTGGAGAGACCCAGTACTTC.